The 16 T cell receptor beta chains reported below all come from one sample, sequenced in a study of CD8+ T cells in alopecia areata. The sequencing template was cDNA reverse transcribed from extracted RNA. Data came from immunoSEQ multiplex PCR; TCRdb stores just in-frame clones and leaves some out. The sample lists roughly 150,000 clones, 45% to 60% occurring once. The sequenced sample consisted of CD4+ T cells sorted from blood. The receptors here all came from a human donor in good health.

The rearrangement links TRBV9 to TRBJ1-1, with D possibly matching TRBD1 (6 bases). The germline V and J ends were trimmed by 3 bases and 0 bases, with 12 bases remaining between them. CDR3 length equals 15 residues. Germline V CDR1 and CDR2: SGDLS, YYNGEE. The CDR3 DNA reads as TGTGCCAGCAGCGGGACAGAAACCATGAACACTGAAGCTTTCTTT. Translating gives CASSGTETMNTEAFF.

CDR3 protein: CACSLADNWVTEAFF. The CDR3 bases are TGTGCCTGCAGCCTAGCTGATAACTGGGTTACTGAAGCTTTCTTT. V gene TRBV30 combines with J gene TRBJ1-1; the D is unclear. Trimming took 6 bases from V and 5 from J, leaving 22 bases between them. From germline, CDR1 is GTSNPN and CDR2 SVGIG (reference sequence). The CDR3 has 15 residues.

The chain is built from TRBV7-6 and TRBJ1-2; 11 bases are a match to TRBD1. V dropped 3 bases and J dropped 7; count of bases not matched to a gene: 4. This CDR3 is 14 amino acids long. Germline-derived CDR1 and CDR2 are SGHVS and FNYEAQ. Here the CDR3 reads CASSFGQGARGYTF. The DNA of the CDR3 is TGTGCCAGCAGCTTCGGACAGGGGGCACGTGGCTACACCTTC.

The chain carries TRBV18 and TRBJ2-7, with D possibly TRBD1 on 5 matching bases. The ends were cut back, 3 bases at V and 6 bases at J, with 9 bases in the middle. The germline V gene encodes CDR1 KGHSH and CDR2 LQKENI. The CDR3 runs 12 residues. CDR3 sequence reads: CASSPTGFEQYF. The DNA of the CDR3 is TGTGCCAGCTCACCTACAGGATTCGAGCAGTACTTC.

The chain links TRBV25-1 to TRBJ1-2, with 9 bases fitting TRBD1. In germline, CDR1 is MGHDK, CDR2 SYGVNS. V trimming: 1 base; J trimming: 8 bases; junction bases outside the gene matches: 8. The CDR3 covers 15 residues. CDR3 nucleotide sequence: TGTGCCAGCAGTGAATGGGGACAGGGTACTCCCGGCTACACCTTC. This translates into CASSEWGQGTPGYTF.

The chain uses TRBV29-1 and TRBJ1-5, with 7 bases identical to TRBD1. The germline V gene has CDR1 SQVTM and CDR2 ANQGSEA. Trimming at V came to 4 bases and at J to 4 bases, leaving 4 bases not matched to a gene. The CDR3 contains 13 residues. The CDR3 here is CSVGTGVNQPQHF. CDR3 DNA: TGCAGCGTTGGCACAGGGGTTAATCAGCCCCAGCATTTT.

The rearrangement uses TRBV5-5 and TRBJ1-1; 7 positions agree with TRBD1. Unmatched junction bases numbered 4, after V lost 0 bases and J lost 5 bases. There are 14 residues in the CDR3. CDR1 SGHKS and CDR2 YYEKEE come from the germline V gene (reference sequence). The CDR3 DNA sequence: TGTGCCAGCAGCTTGGTGAGGGGGCAAACTGAAGCTTTCTTT. Translated: CASSLVRGQTEAFF.

Comment on this clone: The junction departs from germline at one end; a sequencing error may be responsible. DNA for the CDR3: TGTGCCAGCAGCTTAGCCACACTCCAAGGGACCCAGTACTTC. This sequence encodes CASSLATLQGTQYF. The J gene is TRBJ2-5, the V gene TRBV7-8, with unresolved D. The CDR3 length is 14 residues. Germline assignment: CDR1 SGHVS and CDR2 FQNEAQ. Full variable domain (missing parts from reference TRBV7-8 and TRBJ2-5): GAGVSQSPRYKVAKRGQDVALRCDPISGHVSLFWYQQALGQGPEFLTYFQNEAQLDKSGLPSDRFFAERPEGSVSTLKIQRTQQEDSAVYLCASSLATLQGTQYFGPGTRLLVL.

This chain connects TRBV6-5 to TRBJ1-1, with 8 bases lining up with TRBD1. The germline V gene encodes CDR1 MNHEY and CDR2 SVGAGI. The V gene end was trimmed by 7 bases and the J gene end by 4 bases; junction bases not matched to a gene: 5. The CDR3 covers 13 residues. The CDR3 sequence is CASTKTGGTEAFF. In nucleotides, the CDR3 is TGTGCCAGCACCAAAACAGGGGGCACTGAAGCTTTCTTT.

This clone showed up just once. This sample includes further DNA sequences coding for the same CDR3. The chain is built from TRBV15 and TRBJ2-3; the D is unclear. The germline V and J ends were trimmed by 0 bases and 0 bases, with 7 bases remaining between them. The CDR3 covers 15 residues. The germline CDR1 and CDR2 sequences are LNHNV and YYDKDF (reference sequence). This chain's CDR3 is CATSREGGSTDTQYF. Written as DNA, the CDR3 is TGTGCCACCAGCAGAGAAGGCGGTAGCACAGATACGCAGTATTTT.

This clone has a single count. The gene calls are TRBV2 and TRBJ2-7, with a possible D match to TRBD2 (6 bases). This CDR3 spans 15 amino acids. Germline V gene lookup returns CDR1 SNHLY and CDR2 FYNNEI. Trimming left V 2 bases short and J 3 bases short, with 14 bases between. The CDR3 protein is CASSEQTGRIYEQYF. CDR3 DNA sequence: TGTGCCAGCAGTGAACAGACCGGGAGAATCTACGAGCAGTACTTC. The entire variable domain, with the rest obtained from reference TRBV2 and TRBJ2-7, is as follows: EPEVTQTPSHQVTQMGQEVILRCVPISNHLYFYWYRQILGQKVEFLVSFYNNEISEKSEIFDDQFSVERPDGSNFTLKIRSTKLEDSAMYFCASSEQTGRIYEQYFGPGTRLTVT.

The chain recombines TRBV5-1 with TRBJ1-2, with 7 bases fitting TRBD1. Per the germline V gene, CDR1 is SGHRS and CDR2 is YFSETQ. V trimming: 3 bases; J trimming: 2 bases; junction bases outside the gene matches: 7. The CDR3 has 15 residues. CDR3: CASSSGQVPNYGYTF. CDR3 coding DNA: TGCGCCAGCAGCTCTGGACAGGTCCCCAACTATGGCTACACCTTC.

The chain recombines TRBV28 with TRBJ2-6; a possible D gene is TRBD1 (6 bases). The ends were cut back, 5 bases at V and 4 bases at J, with 12 bases in the middle. The CDR3 contains 15 residues. In germline, CDR1 is MDHEN, CDR2 SYDVKM. CDR3 sequence reads: CASSVTGSGANVLTF. The CDR3, as DNA: TGTGCCAGCAGTGTTACAGGGTCCGGGGCCAACGTCCTGACTTTC. The whole variable domain, filled in from reference TRBV28 and TRBJ2-6, reads DVKVTQSSRYLVKRTGEKVFLECVQDMDHENMFWYRQDPGLGLRLIYFSYDVKMKEKGDIPEGYSVSREKKERFSLILESASTNQTSMYLCASSVTGSGANVLTFGAGSRLTVL.

The chain recombines TRBV10-3 with TRBJ1-1; no clear D gene. Trimming shortened V by 6 bases and J by 4 bases, and 12 bases separated the two germline ends. The CDR3 is 13 residues long. Germline CDR1 ENHRY, CDR2 SYGVKD. CDR3 nucleotide sequence: TGTGCCATCAGCGCCCGGGAGGCCACTGAAGCTTTCTTT. The encoded protein is CAISAREATEAFF.

CDR3: CASSGTGYVYGYTF. CDR3 DNA: TGTGCCAGCAGCGGAACAGGGTACGTCTATGGCTACACCTTC. The J gene is TRBJ1-2, the V gene TRBV2; D perhaps matches TRBD1 (6 bases). From germline, CDR1 is SNHLY and CDR2 FYNNEI. This CDR3 is built from 14 residues. The V end lost 6 bases, the J end lost 4 bases, and 15 bases lay between the germline ends.

This clone has more than one count but fewer than ten. The chain combines TRBV29-1 with TRBJ1-5; a possible D gene is TRBD1 (5 bases). The germline V gene encodes CDR1 SQVTM and CDR2 ANQGSEA. The CDR3 sequence is 12 residues long. V lost 5 bases and J lost 3, with 8 bases in between. CDR3 in DNA: TGCAGCGTTAGACAGCCCAATCAGCCCCAGCATTTT. Its protein is CSVRQPNQPQHF.